This record looks at one T cell receptor (beta chain) sequence and its context. Its antigen is not identified. This record belongs to a study of T cell repertoires in cytomegalovirus infection. About the study: Newly reported HLA-C-restricted and thoroughly characterized HLA-B-restricted CMV epitopes were employed. Shared public TCR beta signatures pointed to both CMV infection and a matching HLA type. Study-level points and caveats: The ex vivo response was dominated by HLA-C-restricted CMV-specific TCR beta clonotypes. Pooled public TCR beta family frequency picked out CMV carriers with the relevant HLA.

Using its own MiXCR run on the reads, TCRdb lists one record per CDR3 protein. The data contain approximately 50,000 distinct CDR3 sequences, around 19% of them singletons. The CDR3 has 14 residues. Trimming removed 5 bases at V and 4 bases at J, with 14 bases between. Germline V CDR1 and CDR2: SGHVS, FQNEAQ. The chain uses TRBV7-8 and TRBJ1-1; D might be TRBD1 (5 bases). The TCR comes from a human donor in good health (CMV status not recorded). Some clones in this sample may be carry-over from other donors' samples. This specimen was CD8+ T cells from cultured PBMCs, taken from culture after CMV antigen stimulation. CDR3 DNA: TGTGCCAGCAGCCCGGGACTTCTCTCCACTGAAGCTTTCTTT. Residues: CASSPGLLSTEAFF. The entire variable domain, with the rest obtained from reference TRBV7-8 and TRBJ1-1, is as follows: GAGVSQSPRYKVAKRGQDVALRCDPISGHVSLFWYQQALGQGPEFLTYFQNEAQLDKSGLPSDRFFAERPEGSVSTLKIQRTQQEDSAVYLCASSPGLLSTEAFFGQGTRLTVV.